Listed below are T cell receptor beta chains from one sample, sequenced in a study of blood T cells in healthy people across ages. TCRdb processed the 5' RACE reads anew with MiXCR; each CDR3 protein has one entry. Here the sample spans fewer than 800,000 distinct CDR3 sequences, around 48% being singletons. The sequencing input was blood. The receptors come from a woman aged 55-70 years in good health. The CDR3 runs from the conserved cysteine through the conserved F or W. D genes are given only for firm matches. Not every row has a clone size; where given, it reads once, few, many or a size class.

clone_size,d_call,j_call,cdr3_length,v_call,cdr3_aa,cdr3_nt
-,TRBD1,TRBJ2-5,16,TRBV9,CASSGGWTGARETQYF,TGTGCCAGCAGCGGCGGGTGGACAGGGGCGCGAGAGACCCAGTACTTC
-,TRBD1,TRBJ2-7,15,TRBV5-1,CASSLATGAPYEQYF,TGCGCCAGCAGCTTAGCAACAGGGGCCCCCTACGAGCAGTACTTC
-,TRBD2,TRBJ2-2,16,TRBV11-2,CASSSRLAGSTGELFF,TGTGCCAGCAGCTCCCGACTAGCGGGGAGCACCGGGGAGCTGTTTTTT
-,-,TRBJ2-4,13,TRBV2,CASSGERAGIQYF,TGTGCCAGCAGTGGGGAGAGGGCCGGCATTCAGTACTTC
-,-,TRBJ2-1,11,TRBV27,CASSLGAEWFF,TGTGCCAGCAGTTTGGGAGCAGAGTGGTTCTTC
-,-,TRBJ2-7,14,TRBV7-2,CASSFRLAGDEQYF,TGTGCCAGCAGCTTTAGGCTAGCCGGTGACGAGCAGTACTTC
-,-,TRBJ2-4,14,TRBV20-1,CSAIFRTAKNIQYF,TGCAGTGCTATATTTCGGACAGCCAAAAACATTCAGTACTTC
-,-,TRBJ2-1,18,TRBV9,CASSPRGRRGSSYNEQFF,TGTGCCAGCAGCCCCCGTGGACGCCGGGGGAGCTCCTACAATGAGCAGTTCTTC
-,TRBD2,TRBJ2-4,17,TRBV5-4,CASSFGTSGSGKNIQYF,TGTGCCAGCAGCTTTGGGACTAGCGGGAGTGGCAAAAACATTCAGTACTTC
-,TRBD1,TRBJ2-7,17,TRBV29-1,CSVDIRTGRALNYEQYF,TGCAGCGTTGATATCCGGACAGGTCGTGCACTCAACTACGAGCAGTACTTC
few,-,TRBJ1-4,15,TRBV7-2,CASSLVSGVGEKLFF,TGTGCCAGCAGCTTAGTATCAGGGGTCGGTGAAAAACTGTTTTTT
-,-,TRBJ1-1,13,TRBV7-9,CASSLAQHTEAFF,TGTGCCAGCAGCTTAGCACAGCACACTGAAGCTTTCTTT
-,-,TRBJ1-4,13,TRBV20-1,CSAPEGSREKLFF,TGCAGTGCCCCGGAGGGATCAAGGGAAAAACTGTTTTTT
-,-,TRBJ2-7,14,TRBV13,CASSLGNRASEQYF,TGTGCCAGCAGCTTAGGAAACAGGGCCTCCGAGCAGTACTTC
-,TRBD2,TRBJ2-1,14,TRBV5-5,CASSTGTSANEQFF,TGTGCCAGCAGCACCGGGACTAGCGCCAATGAGCAGTTCTTC
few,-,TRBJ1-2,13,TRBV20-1,CSVTNREGYGYTF,TGCAGTGTTACGAACAGGGAGGGCTATGGCTACACCTTC
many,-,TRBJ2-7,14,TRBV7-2,CASSFRSFPYEQYF,TGTGCCAGCAGCTTCAGGAGTTTTCCCTACGAGCAGTACTTC
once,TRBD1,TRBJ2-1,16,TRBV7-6,CASSSTGQGIYNEQFF,TGTGCCAGCAGCAGCACGGGACAGGGGATCTACAATGAGCAGTTCTTC
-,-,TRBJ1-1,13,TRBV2,CASNQKMNTEAFF,TGTGCCAGCAATCAGAAAATGAACACTGAAGCTTTCTTT
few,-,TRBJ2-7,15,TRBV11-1,CASSLAAYSSYEQYF,TGTGCCAGCAGCTTAGCGGCATACTCCTCCTACGAGCAGTACTTC
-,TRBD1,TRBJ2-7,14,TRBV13,CASSMDRGSYEQYF,TGTGCCAGCAGCATGGACAGGGGCTCCTACGAGCAGTACTTC
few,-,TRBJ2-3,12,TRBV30,CAWSGLADTQYF,TGTGCCTGGAGTGGGCTAGCAGATACGCAGTATTTT
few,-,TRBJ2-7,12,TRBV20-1,CSAPRGDYEQYF,TGCAGTGCTCCCAGGGGGGACTACGAGCAGTACTTC
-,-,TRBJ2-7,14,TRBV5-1,CASSSSSRTYEQYF,TGCGCCAGCAGCTCCTCCAGTCGCACCTACGAGCAGTACTTC
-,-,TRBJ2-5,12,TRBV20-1,CSAHRVGETQYF,TGCAGTGCTCACAGGGTTGGGGAGACCCAGTACTTC
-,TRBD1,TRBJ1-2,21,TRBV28,CASSGHLVPETGWSANYGYTF,TGTGCCAGCTCTGGGCATTTGGTTCCGGAGACAGGGTGGTCCGCTAACTATGGCTACACCTTC
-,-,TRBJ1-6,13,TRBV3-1,CASSHGYNSPLHF,TGTGCCAGCAGCCACGGCTATAATTCACCCCTCCACTTT
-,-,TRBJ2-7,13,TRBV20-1,CSARDALVYEQYF,TGCAGTGCTAGAGACGCTCTAGTCTACGAGCAGTACTTC
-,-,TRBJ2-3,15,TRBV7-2,CASGRTGMITDTQYF,TGTGCCAGCGGTCGAACCGGGATGATTACAGATACGCAGTATTTT
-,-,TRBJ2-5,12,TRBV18,CASSREQGSQYF,TGTGCCAGCTCACGAGAACAAGGGAGCCAGTACTTC
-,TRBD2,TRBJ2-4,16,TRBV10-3,CTISESVSGPENIQYF,TGTACCATCAGTGAGTCTGTTAGCGGGCCGGAAAACATTCAGTACTTC
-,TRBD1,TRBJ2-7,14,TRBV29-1,CSVDPGQGNYEQYF,TGCAGCGTTGACCCGGGACAGGGAAATTACGAGCAGTACTTC
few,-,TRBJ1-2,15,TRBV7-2,CASSLAGTPLWGYTF,TGTGCCAGCAGCTTAGCGGGGACACCTCTATGGGGCTACACCTTC
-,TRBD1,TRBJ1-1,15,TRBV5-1,CASSWSGQANTEAFF,TGCGCCAGCAGCTGGTCCGGACAGGCGAACACTGAAGCTTTCTTT
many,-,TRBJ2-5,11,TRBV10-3,CAISEEETQYF,TGTGCCATCAGTGAAGAAGAGACCCAGTACTTC
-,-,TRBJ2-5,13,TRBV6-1,CASSERGASEQYF,TGTGCCAGCAGTGAAAGAGGGGCTAGTGAGCAGTACTTC
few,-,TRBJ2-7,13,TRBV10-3,CAIRWALRNEQYF,TGTGCCATCAGGTGGGCACTCCGCAACGAGCAGTACTTC
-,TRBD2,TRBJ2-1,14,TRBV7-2,CASRPSGSTNEQFF,TGTGCCAGCAGACCTAGCGGGAGTACCAATGAGCAGTTCTTC
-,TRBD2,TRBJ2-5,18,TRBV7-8,CASSLTPRGMRESETQYF,TGTGCCAGCAGCTTAACCCCCCGCGGGATGCGGGAGTCGGAGACCCAGTACTTC
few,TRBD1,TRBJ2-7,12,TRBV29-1,CSVSRDRYEQYF,TGCAGCGTATCCCGGGACAGATACGAGCAGTACTTC
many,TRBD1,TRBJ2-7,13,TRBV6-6,CASSLPGGWEQYF,TGTGCCAGCAGTTTACCAGGGGGATGGGAGCAGTACTTC
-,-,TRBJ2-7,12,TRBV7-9,CASSLEVYEQYF,TGTGCCAGCAGCTTAGAGGTCTACGAGCAGTACTTC
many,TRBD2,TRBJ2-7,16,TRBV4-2,CASSQDGASGSYEQYF,TGTGCCAGCAGCCAAGATGGAGCTAGCGGCTCCTACGAGCAGTACTTC
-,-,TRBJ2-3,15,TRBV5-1,CASSLFRDHTDTQYF,TGCGCCAGCAGCTTGTTCAGGGACCACACAGATACGCAGTATTTT
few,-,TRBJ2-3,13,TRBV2,CASSDGTTDTQYF,TGTGCCAGCAGTGACGGCACCACAGATACGCAGTATTTT
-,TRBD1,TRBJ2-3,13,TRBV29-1,CSADRGRADTQYF,TGCAGCGCTGACAGGGGTAGAGCAGATACGCAGTATTTT
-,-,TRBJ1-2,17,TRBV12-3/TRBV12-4,CASSLKPALGRGYGYTF,TGTGCCAGCAGTTTAAAACCCGCTCTGGGACGGGGCTATGGCTACACCTTC
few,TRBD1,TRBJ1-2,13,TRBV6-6,CASSFGQGRGYTF,TGTGCCAGCAGTTTCGGACAGGGTCGCGGCTACACCTTC
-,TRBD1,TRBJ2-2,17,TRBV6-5,CASSYSVGTENTGELFF,TGTGCCAGCAGTTACTCTGTCGGGACAGAGAACACCGGGGAGCTGTTTTTT
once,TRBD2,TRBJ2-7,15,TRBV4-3,CASSQDGLAGDEQYF,TGCGCCAGCAGCCAAGATGGACTAGCGGGAGACGAGCAGTACTTC
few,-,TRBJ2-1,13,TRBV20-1,CSARDGLYNEQFF,TGCAGTGCTAGAGACGGACTCTACAATGAGCAGTTCTTC
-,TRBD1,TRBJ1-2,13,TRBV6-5,CASRKGTAYGYTF,TGTGCCAGCAGAAAGGGGACAGCCTATGGCTACACCTTC
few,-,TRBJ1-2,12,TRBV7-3,CASSFEGDGYTF,TGTGCCAGCAGCTTCGAGGGGGATGGCTACACCTTC
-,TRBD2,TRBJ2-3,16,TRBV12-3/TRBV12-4,CASSPGLAETTDTQYF,TGTGCCAGCAGTCCGGGACTAGCGGAGACCACTGATACGCAGTATTTT